These 18 T cell receptor beta chains were all obtained from the same sample, sequenced in a study of blood T cell repertoires in COVID-19. This table comes from immunoSEQ multiplex PCR, and its TCRdb copy is limited to in-frame clones, with some not included. The sample lists roughly 250,000 clones; approximately 90% were seen once. The sequenced sample consisted of peripheral blood. Source of these receptors: a man younger than 45 with acute or convalescent COVID-19.

The chain has TRBV28 and TRBJ1-6, with D uncertain. From germline, CDR1 is MDHEN and CDR2 SYDVKM. CDR3 length equals 13 residues. V shed 1 base and J shed 18 bases, with 16 bases lying between them. DNA for the CDR3: TGTGCCAGCAGTTTATACGAAAACACCTCGCCCCACTTT. This translates into CASSLYENTSPHF.

The chain joins TRBV7-9 to TRBJ1-1; possibly TRBD1 for D (5 bases). Trimming pared 4 bases from V and 2 bases from J, leaving 14 bases between. Per germline, CDR1 SEHNR and CDR2 FQNEAQ (reference sequence). The CDR3 covers 15 residues. CDR3 coding DNA: TGTGCCAGCAGCTCAAGCCAGGGTGTAAACACTGAAGCTTTCTTT. It translates to CASSSSQGVNTEAFF.

This clone was recorded only once. The J gene is TRBJ2-5, the V gene TRBV27; D is perhaps TRBD2 (6 bases). The germline V gene encodes CDR1 MNHEY and CDR2 SMNVEV (reference sequence). The CDR3 is made up of 17 amino acids. With 1 base removed from V and 5 bases from J, the gap between germline ends came to 20 bases. The chain's CDR3 is CASSLFPVAGFKETQYF. CDR3 nucleotide sequence: TGTGCCAGCAGTTTATTTCCGGTGGCGGGGTTTAAGGAGACCCAGTACTTC.

This clone was detected only once. The rearrangement links TRBV7-8 to TRBJ2-3, with TRBD2 matching over 9 bases. CDR3 length: 17 residues. Unmatched junction bases numbered 14, after V lost 4 bases and J lost 6 bases. CDR1 and CDR2 from the germline V gene are SGHVS and FQNEAQ. CDR3 coding DNA: TGTGCCAGCAGCTCCGTGCTGGCGGGGGGGCGTGGGGATACGCAGTATTTT. Its translation is CASSSVLAGGRGDTQYF.

The chain recombines TRBV5-6 with TRBJ1-2; TRBD1 matches at 8 bases. Germline V lookup: CDR1 SGHDT, CDR2 YYEEEE. Trimming cost V 3 bases and J 7 bases; bases outside gene matches: 11. This CDR3 comprises 15 residues. The CDR3: CASSSRQGQLAGYTF. The CDR3 nucleotides read TGTGCCAGCAGCTCTAGACAGGGGCAATTGGCTGGCTACACCTTC.

CDR3 sequence reads: CASSQDLRGLNYGYTF. CDR3 coding DNA: TGCGCCAGCAGCCAAGATTTGAGGGGGCTAAACTATGGCTACACCTTC. The chain has TRBV4-1 and TRBJ1-2, with 7 bases fitting TRBD1. With 0 bases clipped from V and 2 bases from J, the junction kept 6 bases outside the gene matches. Germline V gives CDR1 MGHRA, CDR2 YSYEKL. CDR3 length: 16 amino acids.

The chain uses TRBV27 and TRBJ1-2; D not resolved. Trimming cost V 2 bases and J 5 bases, with 9 bases left between them. The CDR3 loop spans 13 amino acids. The germline CDR1 and CDR2 sequences are MNHEY and SMNVEV (reference sequence). The CDR3 DNA sequence: TGTGCCAGCAGTTTAGCAGGAACGTATGGCTACACCTTC. Its protein product is CASSLAGTYGYTF.

Points on this clone: Other DNA variants within this sample encode the same CDR3. The chain couples TRBV28 to TRBJ2-5; D gene ambiguous. Looked up from germline, CDR1 is MDHEN and CDR2 is SYDVKM. The CDR3 loop spans 12 amino acids. Trimming shortened V by 3 bases and J by 1 base, and 3 bases separated the two germline ends. Written as DNA, the CDR3 is TGTGCCAGCAGTTTGGCCCAAGAGACCCAGTACTTC. Translation gives CASSLAQETQYF.

The CDR3 region has the DNA TGTGCCAGCAGCGCCAGCAGGCCCAACGAGCAGTACTTC. Protein product: CASSASRPNEQYF. The chain employs TRBV4-2 and TRBJ2-7; D remains ambiguous. The V gene lost 5 bases and the J gene lost 5 bases, with 13 bases spanning the gap. The CDR3 consists of 13 residues. The germline CDR1 and CDR2 sequences are LGHNA and YNFKEQ.

This chain links TRBV9 with TRBJ2-2, with TRBD2 as a possible D gene (6 bases). V lost 0 bases to trimming and J lost 10 bases, with 13 bases between them. The CDR3 extends over 14 amino acids. From germline, CDR1 is SGDLS and CDR2 YYNGEE. CDR3 amino acids: CASSVGPGGEELFF. CDR3 coding DNA: TGTGCCAGCAGCGTAGGCCCCGGCGGGGAGGAGCTGTTTTTT.

This clone came up once. The chain combines TRBV5-1 with TRBJ1-1; TRBD1 aligns across 7 bases. The V gene's germline CDR1 is SGHRS and CDR2 YFSETQ. The CDR3 runs to 16 residues. The V gene end was trimmed by 5 bases and the J gene end by 3 bases; junction bases not matched to a gene: 13. Here the CDR3 DNA reads TGCGCCAGCAGAGTGAGCCAGGGGGGCTACGACACTGAAGCTTTCTTT. Protein sequence: CASRVSQGGYDTEAFF.

The rearrangement links TRBV5-3 to TRBJ2-3; 13 nucleotides agree with TRBD2. TRBV5-3 is an ORF, with its function uncertain. V shed 2 bases, J shed 3 bases, and the junction held 0 bases outside the gene matches. The CDR3 spans 15 residues. The CDR3 region has the DNA TGTGCCAGAAGCTTACTAGCGGGAGGGACAGATACGCAGTATTTT. It encodes CARSLLAGGTDTQYF.

This clone was found a few times. CDR3 region: CASSPRPTEDYGYTF. CDR3 in DNA: TGTGCCAGCAGCCCCCGACCGACAGAAGACTATGGCTACACCTTC. This chain links TRBV13 with TRBJ1-2; D may be TRBD1 (5 bases). Germline-derived CDR1 and CDR2 are PRHDT and FYEKMQ (reference sequence). V lost 5 bases and J lost 3, with 16 bases in between. This CDR3 spans 15 amino acids. The whole variable domain, filled in from reference TRBV13 and TRBJ1-2, reads AAGVIQSPRHLIKEKRETATLKCYPIPRHDTVYWYQQGPGQDPQFLISFYEKMQSDKGSIPDRFSAQQFSDYHSELNMSSLELGDSALYFCASSPRPTEDYGYTFGSGTRLTVV.

The rearrangement joins TRBV5-1 to TRBJ2-1, with a possible D match to TRBD2 (6 bases). With 3 bases removed from V and 8 bases from J, the gap between germline ends came to 12 bases. Germline V gene lookup returns CDR1 SGHRS and CDR2 YFSETQ. This CDR3 is 13 amino acids long. The chain's CDR3 is CASSSRTMDEQFF. For the CDR3, the DNA is TGCGCCAGCAGCTCCAGGACTATGGATGAGCAGTTCTTC.

The chain employs TRBV15 and TRBJ2-7; 8 bases line up with TRBD1. This CDR3 is built from 14 residues. Germline V gene lookup returns CDR1 LNHNV and CDR2 YYDKDF (reference sequence). After removal of 3 bases from V and 3 bases from J, the junction contained 4 bases not matched to a gene. The CDR3, as DNA: TGTGCCACCAGCAGGGACAGGGCGAACTACGAGCAGTACTTC. The encoded protein is CATSRDRANYEQYF.

The CDR3 nucleotides read TGCGCCAGCAGCTTGCAGGCGAGCTCCTACGAGCAGTACTTC. Protein product: CASSLQASSYEQYF. V and J are TRBV5-1 and TRBJ2-7, with D unclear. The germline gives CDR1 SGHRS, CDR2 YFSETQ. The CDR3 contains 14 residues. Deletions cut 1 base from V and 0 bases from J, with 8 bases between. Full variable domain (missing parts from reference TRBV5-1 and TRBJ2-7): KAGVTQTPRYLIKTRGQQVTLSCSPISGHRSVSWYQQTPGQGLQFLFEYFSETQRNKGNFPGRFSGRQFSNSRSEMNVSTLELGDSALYLCASSLQASSYEQYFGPGTRLTVT.

The chain has TRBV6-5 and TRBJ2-2, with a tentative D call TRBD2 (5 bases). CDR3 size: 15 residues. In germline, CDR1 is MNHEY, CDR2 SVGAGI. The germline V and J ends were trimmed by 10 bases and 6 bases, with 21 bases remaining between them. This CDR3 reads CATTYNLGVPGELFF. CDR3 nucleotides: TGTGCCACTACCTACAATTTGGGAGTCCCCGGGGAGCTGTTTTTT.

The V gene is TRBV6-1, the J gene TRBJ1-4; weak D call: TRBD1 (6 bases). V dropped 0 bases and J dropped 0 bases, with 14 bases sitting between them. Germline V CDR1 and CDR2: MNHNS, SASEGT. There are 18 residues in the CDR3. This chain's CDR3 is CASSEAVRGSATNEKLFF. The CDR3 nucleotides read TGTGCCAGCAGTGAAGCGGTAAGGGGGAGTGCAACTAATGAAAAACTGTTTTTT.